Following are 11 T cell receptor beta chains from one sample sequenced in a study of control samples from healthy donors and cancer patients. Profiling relied on immunoSEQ multiplex PCR, and the TCRdb table lists in-frame clones only, not all of them. The data contain 400,000 to 500,000 clones, 75% to 95% of them singletons. Sequencing was performed on PBMCs. The receptors derive from a man aged 35-49 years with head and neck cancer.

This clone was seen only a few times. The V and J genes are TRBV7-3 and TRBJ2-1; 7 bases line up with TRBD2. CDR3 size: 15 residues. Trimming at V came to 4 bases and at J to 3 bases, leaving 6 bases not matched to a gene. CDR1 SGHTA and CDR2 FQGTGA come from the germline V gene. CDR3 coding DNA: TGTGCCAGCAGCTCTTCGGGCGGGAGCTACAATGAGCAGTTCTTC. Its protein is CASSSSGGSYNEQFF.

This clone came up many times. The chain has TRBV28 and TRBJ2-7; 8 bases are shared with TRBD1. Germline lookup yields CDR1 MDHEN and CDR2 SYDVKM. V trimming: 2 bases; J trimming: 1 base; junction bases outside the gene matches: 4. The CDR3 length is 15 residues. The CDR3 is CASSLPGTGSYEQYF. CDR3 DNA sequence: TGTGCCAGCAGTTTACCTGGGACAGGATCCTACGAGCAGTACTTC.

The chain is built from TRBV11-1 and TRBJ1-1; D might be TRBD1 (5 bases). The CDR3 has 14 amino acids. The V gene's germline CDR1 is SGHAT and CDR2 FQDESV (reference sequence). Trimming removed 0 bases from V and 4 bases from J, with 9 bases in between. The DNA of the CDR3 is TGTGCCAGCAGCTTAGCAGCAAGGGGCACTGAAGCTTTCTTT. The encoded protein is CASSLAARGTEAFF.

CDR3 in amino acids: CASSVESRGRETQYF. CDR3 nucleotide sequence: TGTGCCAGCAGCGTAGAGAGCAGGGGACGGGAGACCCAGTACTTC. The chain is built from TRBV9 and TRBJ2-5; a weak D match, TRBD1 (6 bases). Trimming pared 0 bases from V and 5 bases from J, leaving 14 bases between. This CDR3 spans 15 amino acids. From germline, CDR1 is SGDLS and CDR2 YYNGEE.

This chain connects TRBV9 to TRBJ2-1; no firm D call. The V end was cut by 4 bases, the J end by 8 bases, with 13 bases between. Germline V gives CDR1 SGDLS, CDR2 YYNGEE. CDR3 length equals 13 residues. The CDR3 nucleotides read TGTGCCAGCAGCCCCATTCGGCCGGATGAGCAGTTCTTC. The encoded protein is CASSPIRPDEQFF.

The V and J genes are TRBV24-1 and TRBJ1-5, with D perhaps TRBD1 (6 bases). The germline gives CDR1 KGHDR, CDR2 SFDVKD. The CDR3 is 16 residues long. Trimming removed 5 bases at V and 0 bases at J, with 13 bases between. CDR3 sequence reads: CATSGRGDLSNQPQHF. The DNA of the CDR3 is TGTGCCACCAGTGGCAGGGGAGACCTTAGCAATCAGCCCCAGCATTTT.

The chain recombines TRBV6-5 with TRBJ2-5; D is possibly TRBD2 (6 bases). This CDR3 comprises 15 residues. V lost 2 bases and J lost 2, with 12 bases in between. Germline CDR1 and CDR2: MNHEY and SVGAGI. CDR3 protein: CASSYGGGAQETQYF. The CDR3 DNA follows: TGTGCCAGCAGTTACGGTGGCGGGGCACAAGAGACCCAGTACTTC.

The V and J genes are TRBV27 and TRBJ2-1, with D possibly being TRBD2 (6 bases). The V and J ends lost 6 bases and 2 bases respectively, with 17 bases between them. The germline gives CDR1 MNHEY, CDR2 SMNVEV (reference sequence). The CDR3 spans 16 residues. The CDR3 DNA follows: TGTGCCAGCAGCGCAGAACTAGCTTTCCCCTACAATGAGCAGTTCTTC. It specifies CASSAELAFPYNEQFF.

The V and J genes are TRBV7-9 and TRBJ2-2; the match to TRBD1 covers 8 bases. The length of the CDR3 is 17 residues. V gave up 6 bases and J gave up 8 bases; unmatched junction bases: 17. Germline CDR1 SEHNR, CDR2 FQNEAQ (reference sequence). The chain's CDR3 is CASSYIRATGAEGELFF. The CDR3, as DNA: TGTGCCAGCAGTTACATTAGGGCGACAGGGGCCGAAGGGGAGCTGTTTTTT.

J is TRBJ1-6 and V is TRBV30; no firm D call. CDR3 length equals 15 residues. Between the trimmed V and J ends, which lost 0 bases and 3 bases, there was a span of 9 bases. Germline V lookup: CDR1 GTSNPN, CDR2 SVGIG (reference sequence). Here the CDR3 DNA reads TGTGCCTGGAGTGTAGGCCGGAACTATAATTCACCCCTCCACTTT. Its translation: CAWSVGRNYNSPLHF.

This clone has a handful of counts. The chain has TRBV6-1 and TRBJ1-5; 7 nucleotides align to TRBD1. This CDR3 comprises 16 residues. V lost 1 base and J lost 3; bases outside the gene matches: 6. Germline CDR1 and CDR2: MNHNS and SASEGT. The CDR3 bases are TGTGCCAGCAGTGAAGTAGGAAGGGGGCCCAATCAGCCCCAGCATTTT. Protein sequence: CASSEVGRGPNQPQHF.